This is a list of T cell receptor beta chains from one sample in a study of shared clonotypes between healthy human individuals. This table comes from immunoSEQ multiplex PCR, and its TCRdb copy is limited to in-frame clones, with some not included. The sample records about 1 million clones, approximately 80% being singletons. The sequenced sample consisted of memory CD4+ T cells from PBMCs. Receptors originate from a man aged 18 to 35 in good health. Some clones in this sample may be carry-over from other donors' samples. The CDR3 runs from the conserved cysteine through the conserved F or W. D genes are given only for firm matches. Expanded clones get a size class; other rows say once, few or many, or leave the size out.

j_call clone_size d_call v_call cdr3_nt cdr3_aa
TRBJ2-6 - TRBD2 TRBV4-1 TGCGCCAGCAGCCACACCGGGACTAGCGGATATTCCTCTGGGGCCAACGTCCTGACTTTC CASSHTGTSGYSSGANVLTF
TRBJ1-1 few - TRBV25-1 TGTGCCAGCACCCGCATCGGGGCTTACACTGAAGCTTTCTTT CASTRIGAYTEAFF
TRBJ2-7 - - TRBV9 TGTGCCAGCAGCGTAAGAGGGTTTTCGGTCGAGCAGTACTTC CASSVRGFSVEQYF
TRBJ2-1 - TRBD2 TRBV7-2 TGTGCCAGCAGCTTAGCTCTAGCGGTCAATGAGCAGTTCTTC CASSLALAVNEQFF
TRBJ2-5 - - TRBV7-3 TGTGCCAGCAGCTTGGGTCCAGGGTCCGAGACCCAGTACTTC CASSLGPGSETQYF
TRBJ2-7 - - TRBV28 TGTGCCAGCAGTCCCGCCAGGGTGTCCTACGAGCAGTACTTC CASSPARVSYEQYF
TRBJ2-7 - - TRBV6-6 TGTGCCAGCAGCGCCTCGGACGAGCAGTACTTC CASSASDEQYF
TRBJ2-4 - - TRBV5-1 TGCGCCAGCAGCACGGGCCACCTGGGAAACATTCAGTACTTC CASSTGHLGNIQYF
TRBJ2-7 - TRBD2 TRBV18 TGTGCCAGCTCACCCACGAGCGGGAGCTCCTACGAGCAGTACTTC CASSPTSGSSYEQYF
TRBJ2-7 - TRBD2 TRBV2 TGTGCCAGCAGGTGGACTAGTCTCTACGAGCAGTACTTC CASRWTSLYEQYF
TRBJ2-7 - - TRBV18 TGTGCCAGCTCACCCAGGGGGGAGGGGCTGGACGAGCAGTACTTC CASSPRGEGLDEQYF
TRBJ1-1 once - TRBV10-3 TGTGCCATCAACCGGGGCGAGGTGGATGAAGCTTTCTTT CAINRGEVDEAFF
TRBJ2-2 - TRBD1 TRBV28 TGTGCCAGCAGTATACTACAGGGGAGTAACGGGGAGCTGTTTTTT CASSILQGSNGELFF
TRBJ1-1 - TRBD1 TRBV27 TGTGCCAGCAGAGGACCGAACAGGGGGTTTGACACTGAAGCTTTCTTT CASRGPNRGFDTEAFF
TRBJ2-3 few - TRBV5-1 TGCGCCAGCAGCTTGGCGGGACCTAGCACAGATACGCAGTATTTT CASSLAGPSTDTQYF
TRBJ1-2 few TRBD1 TRBV28 TGTGCCAGCTACGTCGGACAGGGACACTATGGCTACACCTTC CASYVGQGHYGYTF
TRBJ1-3 - TRBD1 TRBV2 TGTGCCAGCAGAGGACAGGGCCTCTCTGGAAACACCATATATTTT CASRGQGLSGNTIYF
TRBJ2-1 - - TRBV19 TGTGCCAGTAGTCGACAGGTTTTCTCCTACAATGAGCAGTTCTTC CASSRQVFSYNEQFF
TRBJ2-5 once TRBD1 TRBV28 TGTGCCAGCAGTGGACCGGGACAGGGGGCCGAGACCCAGTACTTC CASSGPGQGAETQYF
TRBJ2-1 - - TRBV28 TGTGCCAGCCATTCGACACGCTACACCTACAATGAGCAGTTCTTC CASHSTRYTYNEQFF